Included here is one T cell receptor (beta chain) sequence, with context. The data are from a study of blood T cell repertoires in COVID-19. Authors' analysis steps: Counts of nucleated cells, estimated from reference gene primer amplification, were obtained. Using immunoSEQ multiplex PCR, the repertoire was profiled, and TCRdb retains in-frame clones only, with some absent. V and J calls and clone size follow that table, whereas D and trimming were derived from the DNA. The profile shows 310,000 or so clones, 87% of them singletons. The CDR3 extends over 19 amino acids. Trimming cost V 0 bases and J 1 base; bases outside gene matches: 6. Germline lookup yields CDR1 SGHNT and CDR2 YENEEA.

This clonotype was sampled from a woman aged 40 to 50 who had recovered from COVID-19. Sequencing input: PBMCs or T cells enriched from blood (not recorded which). This chain uses TRBV11-3 with TRBJ2-5; 15 nucleotides line up with TRBD2. The CDR3 nucleotides are TGTGCCAGCAGCTTAGAAGGGACTAGCGGGAGGACCCCCCAAGAGACCCAGTACTTC. Its translation is CASSLEGTSGRTPQETQYF.